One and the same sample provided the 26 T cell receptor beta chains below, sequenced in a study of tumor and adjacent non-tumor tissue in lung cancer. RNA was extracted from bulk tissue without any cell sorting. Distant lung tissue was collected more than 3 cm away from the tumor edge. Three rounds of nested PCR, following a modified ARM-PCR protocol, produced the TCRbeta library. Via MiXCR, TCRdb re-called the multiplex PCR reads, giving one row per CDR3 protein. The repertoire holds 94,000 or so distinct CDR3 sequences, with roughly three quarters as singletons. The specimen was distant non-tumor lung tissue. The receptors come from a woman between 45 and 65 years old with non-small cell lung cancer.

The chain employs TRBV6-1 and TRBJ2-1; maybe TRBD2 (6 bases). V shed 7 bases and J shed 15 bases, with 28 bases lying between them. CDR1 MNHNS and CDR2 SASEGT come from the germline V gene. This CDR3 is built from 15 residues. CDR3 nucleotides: TGTGCCAGCATCCCCCTGGGGCGGGGAGAAAGAGAGGTGTTCTTC. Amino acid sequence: CASIPLGRGEREVFF.

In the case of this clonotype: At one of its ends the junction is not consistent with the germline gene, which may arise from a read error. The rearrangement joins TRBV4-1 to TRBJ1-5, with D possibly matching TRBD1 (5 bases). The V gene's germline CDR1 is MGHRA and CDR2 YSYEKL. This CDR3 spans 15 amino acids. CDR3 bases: TGCGCCAGCAGCCAAGTACCAGGGTCCAATGAGCCCCAGAATTTT. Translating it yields CASSQVPGSNEPQNF.

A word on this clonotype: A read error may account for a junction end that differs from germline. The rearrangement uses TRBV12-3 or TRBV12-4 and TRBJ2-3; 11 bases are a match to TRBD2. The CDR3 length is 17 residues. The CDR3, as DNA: TGTACCAGCAGACCGGCGACTAGCGGGATGAGAACAGATACGCAGTTTTTT. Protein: CTSRPATSGMRTDTQFF.

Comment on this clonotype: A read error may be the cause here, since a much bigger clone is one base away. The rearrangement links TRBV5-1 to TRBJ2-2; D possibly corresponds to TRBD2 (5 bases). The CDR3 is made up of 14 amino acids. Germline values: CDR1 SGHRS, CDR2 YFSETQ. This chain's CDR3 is CTSRGSSVTGELFF. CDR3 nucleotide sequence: TGCACCAGCAGAGGGAGTAGTGTCACCGGGGAGCTGTTTTTT.

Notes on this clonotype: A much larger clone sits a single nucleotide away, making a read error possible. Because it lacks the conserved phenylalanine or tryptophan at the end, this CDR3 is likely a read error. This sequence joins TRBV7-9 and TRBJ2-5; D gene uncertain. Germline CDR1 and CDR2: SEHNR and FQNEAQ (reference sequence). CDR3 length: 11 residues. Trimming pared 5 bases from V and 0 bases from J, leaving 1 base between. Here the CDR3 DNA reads TGTGCCAGCAGCAACCAAGAGACCCAGTACCTC. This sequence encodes CASSNQETQYL.

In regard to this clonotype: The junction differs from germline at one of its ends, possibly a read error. CDR3 DNA: TGTGCCAACAGAGGCGGGTTGGACACCGGGCAGCTGTTTTTT. This codes for CANRGGLDTGQLFF. This chain links TRBV6-5 with TRBJ2-2; D might be TRBD1 or TRBD2, each matching 5 bases. The CDR3 is made up of 14 amino acids. In germline, CDR1 is MNHEY, CDR2 SVGAGI.

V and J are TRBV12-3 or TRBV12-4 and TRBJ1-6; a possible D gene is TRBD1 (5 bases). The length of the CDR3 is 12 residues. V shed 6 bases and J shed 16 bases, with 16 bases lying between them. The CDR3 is CASSPWIGALHF. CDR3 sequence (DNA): TGTGCCAGCAGCCCGTGGATTGGGGCACTCCACTTT.

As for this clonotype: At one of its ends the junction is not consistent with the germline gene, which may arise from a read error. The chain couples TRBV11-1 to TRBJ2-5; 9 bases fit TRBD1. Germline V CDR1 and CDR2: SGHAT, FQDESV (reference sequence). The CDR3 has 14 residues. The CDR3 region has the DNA TGTCCCAGCAGCCCGGGACAGGGCCTAGAGACTCAGTACTTC. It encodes CPSSPGQGLETQYF. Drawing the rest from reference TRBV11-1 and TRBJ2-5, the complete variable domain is EAEVAQSPRYKITEKSQAVAFWCDPISGHATLYWYRQILGQGPELLVQFQDESVVDDSQLPKDRFSAERLKGVDSTLKIQPAELGDSAMYLCPSSPGQGLETQYFGPGTRLLVL.

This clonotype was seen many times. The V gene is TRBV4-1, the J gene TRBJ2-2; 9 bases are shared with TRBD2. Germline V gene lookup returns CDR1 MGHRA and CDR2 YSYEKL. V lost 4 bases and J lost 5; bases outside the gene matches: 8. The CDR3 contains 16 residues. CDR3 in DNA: TGCGCCAGCAGCCTAGCGGGAGTTACGGGGACCGGGGAGCTGTTTTTT. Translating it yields CASSLAGVTGTGELFF.

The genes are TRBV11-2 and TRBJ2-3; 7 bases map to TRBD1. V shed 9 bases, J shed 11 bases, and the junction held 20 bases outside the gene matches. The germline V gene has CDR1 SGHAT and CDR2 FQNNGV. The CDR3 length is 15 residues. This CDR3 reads CASSHDRASTYMQYF. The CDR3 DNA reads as TGTGCCAGTAGCCATGACAGGGCTAGCACATATATGCAGTATTTT.

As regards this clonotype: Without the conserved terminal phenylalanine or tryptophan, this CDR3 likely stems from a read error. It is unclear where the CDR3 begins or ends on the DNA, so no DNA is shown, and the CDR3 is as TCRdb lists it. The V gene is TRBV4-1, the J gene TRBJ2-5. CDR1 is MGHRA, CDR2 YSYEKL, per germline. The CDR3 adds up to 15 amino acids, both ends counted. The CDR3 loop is CASSRLDQAQETQYS.

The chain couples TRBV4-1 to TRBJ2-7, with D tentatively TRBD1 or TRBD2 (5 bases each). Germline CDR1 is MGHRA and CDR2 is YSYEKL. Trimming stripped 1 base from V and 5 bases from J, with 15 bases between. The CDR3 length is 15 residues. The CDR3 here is CASSQGGPLSHEQYF. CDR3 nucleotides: TGCGCCAGCAGCCAAGGGGGACCACTGAGCCACGAGCAGTACTTC.

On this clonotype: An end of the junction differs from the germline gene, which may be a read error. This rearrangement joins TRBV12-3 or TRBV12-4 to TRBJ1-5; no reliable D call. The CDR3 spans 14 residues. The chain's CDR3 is CASSLGASNQPQLF. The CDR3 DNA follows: TGTGCCAGCAGTTTAGGAGCCAGCAATCAGCCCCAGCTTTTT.

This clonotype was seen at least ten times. The CDR3 spells CASSLGPGSPDTQYF. The CDR3 nucleotides are TGTGCCAGCAGTTTAGGGCCTGGTAGCCCAGATACGCAGTATTTT. V is TRBV28 and J is TRBJ2-3; no clear D. Germline V gene lookup returns CDR1 MDHEN and CDR2 SYDVKM. V lost 2 bases, J lost 4 bases, and 13 bases lay in between. CDR3 length: 15 residues.

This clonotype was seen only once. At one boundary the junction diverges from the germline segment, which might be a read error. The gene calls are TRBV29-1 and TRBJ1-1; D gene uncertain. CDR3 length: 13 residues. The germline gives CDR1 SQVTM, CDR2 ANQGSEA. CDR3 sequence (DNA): TGCAACGTTAGGGAAGAAGAGAATACCGAAGCTTTCTTT. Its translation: CNVREEENTEAFF.

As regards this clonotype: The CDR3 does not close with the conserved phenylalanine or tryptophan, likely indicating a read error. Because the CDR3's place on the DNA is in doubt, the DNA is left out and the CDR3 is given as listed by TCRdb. This chain's CDR3 is CVSSLDRAETQCL. This sequence joins TRBV11-2 and TRBJ2-3. The CDR3 contains 13 residues when both ends are counted. CDR1 is SGHAT, CDR2 FQNNGV, per germline.

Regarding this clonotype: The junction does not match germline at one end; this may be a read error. CDR3: CSVEDIGRYYGYTF. For the CDR3, the DNA is TGTAGCGTTGAAGATATAGGGAGGTACTATGGCTACACCTTC. The chain carries TRBV29-1 and TRBJ1-2; D unclear. The CDR3 spans 14 residues. Germline CDR1 reads SQVTM; CDR2 reads ANQGSEA. Full variable domain (missing parts from reference TRBV29-1 and TRBJ1-2): SAVISQKPSRDICQRGTSLTIQCQVDSQVTMMFWYRQQPGQSLTLIATANQGSEATYESGFVIDKFPISRPNLTFSTLTVSNMSPEDSSIYLCSVEDIGRYYGYTFGSGTRLTVV.

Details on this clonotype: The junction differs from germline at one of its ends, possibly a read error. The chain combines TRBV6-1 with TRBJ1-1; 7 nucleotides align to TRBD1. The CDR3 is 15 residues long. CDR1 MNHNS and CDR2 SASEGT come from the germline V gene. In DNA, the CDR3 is TGCGCCAGCAGTGCGATGAAACAGGGGAACACTGGTGCTTTCTTT. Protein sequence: CASSAMKQGNTGAFF.

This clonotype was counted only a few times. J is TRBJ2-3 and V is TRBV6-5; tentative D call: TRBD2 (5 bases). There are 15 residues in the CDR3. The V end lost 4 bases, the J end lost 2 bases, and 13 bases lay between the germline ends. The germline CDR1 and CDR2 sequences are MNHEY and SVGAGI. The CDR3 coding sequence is TGTGCCAGCAGTTTTGAGGGAAGGCCCACAGATACGCAGTATTTT. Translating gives CASSFEGRPTDTQYF.

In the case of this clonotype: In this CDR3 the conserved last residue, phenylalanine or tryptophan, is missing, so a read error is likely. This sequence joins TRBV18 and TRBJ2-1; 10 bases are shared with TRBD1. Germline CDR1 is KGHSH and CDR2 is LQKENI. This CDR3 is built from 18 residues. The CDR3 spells CVSSPLTGGRSSYNEQFI. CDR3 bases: TGTGTCAGCTCACCATTGACAGGGGGCCGTAGCTCCTACAATGAGCAGTTCATC.

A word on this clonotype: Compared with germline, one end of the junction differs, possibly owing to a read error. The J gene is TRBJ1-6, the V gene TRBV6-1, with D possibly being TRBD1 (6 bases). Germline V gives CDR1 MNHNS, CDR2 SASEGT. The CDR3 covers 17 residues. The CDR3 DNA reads TGTGCCAGCAGTGAATTCGACAGGAGAACGGGAGGATCACTCCTCCACTTT. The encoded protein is CASSEFDRRTGGSLLHF.

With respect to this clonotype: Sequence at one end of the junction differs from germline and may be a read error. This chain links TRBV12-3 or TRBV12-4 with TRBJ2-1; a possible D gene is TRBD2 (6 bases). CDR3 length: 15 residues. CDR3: CASSSPGLGSNEQLF. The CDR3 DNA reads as TGTGCCAGCAGTTCCCCGGGACTGGGATCTAACGAGCAGCTCTTC.

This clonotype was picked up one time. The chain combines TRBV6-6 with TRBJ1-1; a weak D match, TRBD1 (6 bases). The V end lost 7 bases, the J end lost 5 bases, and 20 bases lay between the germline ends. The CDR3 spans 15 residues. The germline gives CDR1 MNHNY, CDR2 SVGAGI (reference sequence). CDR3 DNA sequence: TGTGCCAGCAATGATCCGGAACAGGGAGTAACTGAAGCTTTCTTT. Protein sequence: CASNDPEQGVTEAFF.

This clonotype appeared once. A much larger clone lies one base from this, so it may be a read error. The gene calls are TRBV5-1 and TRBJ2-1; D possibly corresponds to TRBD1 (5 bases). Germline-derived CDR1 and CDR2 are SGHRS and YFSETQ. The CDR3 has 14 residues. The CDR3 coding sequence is TGCGCCATCAGCTTAAATCTCAGGGTTGATGAGCAGTTCTTC. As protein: CAISLNLRVDEQFF.

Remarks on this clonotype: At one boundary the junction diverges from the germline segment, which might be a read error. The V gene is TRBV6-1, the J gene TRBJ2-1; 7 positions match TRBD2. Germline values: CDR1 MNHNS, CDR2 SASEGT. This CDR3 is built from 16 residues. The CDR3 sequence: CASSESLGGPNYEQFF. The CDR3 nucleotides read TGTGCAAGCAGTGAATCGCTGGGAGGGCCCAACTATGAGCAGTTCTTC.

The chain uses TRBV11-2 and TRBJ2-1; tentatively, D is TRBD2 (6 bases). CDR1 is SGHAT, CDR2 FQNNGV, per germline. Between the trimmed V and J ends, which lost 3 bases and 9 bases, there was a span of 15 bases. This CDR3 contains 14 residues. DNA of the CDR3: TGTGCCAGCAGCTTGCTGGGAGGTAAGAGTGAGCAGTTCTTC. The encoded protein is CASSLLGGKSEQFF.